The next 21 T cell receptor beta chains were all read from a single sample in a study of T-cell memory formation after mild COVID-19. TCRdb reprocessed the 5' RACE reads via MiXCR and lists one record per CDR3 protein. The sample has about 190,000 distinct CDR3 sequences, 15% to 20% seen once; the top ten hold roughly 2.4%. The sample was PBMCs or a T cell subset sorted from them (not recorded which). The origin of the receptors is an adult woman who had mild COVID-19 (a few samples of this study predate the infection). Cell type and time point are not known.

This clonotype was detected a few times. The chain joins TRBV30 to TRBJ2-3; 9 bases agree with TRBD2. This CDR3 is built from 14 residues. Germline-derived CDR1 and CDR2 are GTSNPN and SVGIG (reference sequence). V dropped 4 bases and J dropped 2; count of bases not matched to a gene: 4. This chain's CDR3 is CAWTAGGVTDTQYF. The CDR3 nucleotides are TGTGCCTGGACCGCGGGGGGGGTCACAGATACGCAGTATTTT.

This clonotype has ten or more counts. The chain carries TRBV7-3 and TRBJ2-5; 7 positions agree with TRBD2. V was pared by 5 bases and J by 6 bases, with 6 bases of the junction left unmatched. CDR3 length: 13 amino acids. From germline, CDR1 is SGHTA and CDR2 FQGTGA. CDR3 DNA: TGTGCCAGCAGCCGGGGGGTAGGACAGACCCAGTACTTC. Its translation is CASSRGVGQTQYF.

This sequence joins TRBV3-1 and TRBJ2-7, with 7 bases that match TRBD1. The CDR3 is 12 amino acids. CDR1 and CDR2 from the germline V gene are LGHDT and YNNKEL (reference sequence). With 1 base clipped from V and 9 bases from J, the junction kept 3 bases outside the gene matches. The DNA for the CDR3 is TGTGCCAGCAGCCAAGGTCGGGACAGGCAGTACTTC. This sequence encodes CASSQGRDRQYF.

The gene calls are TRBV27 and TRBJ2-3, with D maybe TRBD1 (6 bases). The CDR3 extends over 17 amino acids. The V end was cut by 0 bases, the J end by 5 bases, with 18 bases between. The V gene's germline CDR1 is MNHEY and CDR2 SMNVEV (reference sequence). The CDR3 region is CASSLSGAKSWVDTQYF. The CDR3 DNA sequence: TGTGCCAGCAGTTTATCGGGGGCTAAATCTTGGGTAGATACGCAGTATTTT.

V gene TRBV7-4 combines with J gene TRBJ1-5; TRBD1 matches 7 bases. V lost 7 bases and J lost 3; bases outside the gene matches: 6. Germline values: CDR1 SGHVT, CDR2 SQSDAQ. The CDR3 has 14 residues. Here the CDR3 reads CASTLTGDNQPQHF. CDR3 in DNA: TGTGCCAGCACCCTTACAGGGGACAATCAGCCCCAGCATTTT.

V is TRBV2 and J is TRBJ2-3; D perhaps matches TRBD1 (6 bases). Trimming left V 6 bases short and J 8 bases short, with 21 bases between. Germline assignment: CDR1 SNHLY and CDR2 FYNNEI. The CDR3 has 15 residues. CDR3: CASRPDRSPTGTQYF. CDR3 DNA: TGTGCCAGCAGACCCGACAGGTCCCCAACGGGTACGCAGTATTTT.

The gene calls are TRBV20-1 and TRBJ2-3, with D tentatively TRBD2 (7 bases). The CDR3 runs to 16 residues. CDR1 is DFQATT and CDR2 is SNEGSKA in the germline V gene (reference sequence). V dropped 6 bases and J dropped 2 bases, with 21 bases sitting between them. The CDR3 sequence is CSALRGGGPNTDTQYF. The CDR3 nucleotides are TGCAGTGCCCTCCGGGGAGGGGGGCCTAACACAGATACGCAGTATTTT.

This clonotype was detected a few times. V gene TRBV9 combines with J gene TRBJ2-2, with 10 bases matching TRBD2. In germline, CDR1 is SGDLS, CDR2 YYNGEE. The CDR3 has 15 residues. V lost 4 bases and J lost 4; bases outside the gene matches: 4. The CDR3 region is CASSKTSGLTGELFF. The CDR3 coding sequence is TGTGCCAGCAGCAAGACTAGCGGGCTCACCGGGGAGCTGTTTTTT.

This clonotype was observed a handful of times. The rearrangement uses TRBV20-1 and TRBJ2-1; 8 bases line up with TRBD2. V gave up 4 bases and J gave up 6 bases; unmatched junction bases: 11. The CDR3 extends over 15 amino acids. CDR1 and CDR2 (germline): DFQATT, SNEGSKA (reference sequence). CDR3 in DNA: TGCAGTGCTAAACCCGGGACTAGAGTCCGCAATGAGCAGTTCTTC. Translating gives CSAKPGTRVRNEQFF.

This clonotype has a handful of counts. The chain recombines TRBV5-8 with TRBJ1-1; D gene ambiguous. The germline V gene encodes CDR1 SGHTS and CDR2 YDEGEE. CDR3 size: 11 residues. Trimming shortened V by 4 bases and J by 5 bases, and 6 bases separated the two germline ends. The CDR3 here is CASSIVTEAFF. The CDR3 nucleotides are TGTGCCAGCAGCATTGTAACTGAAGCTTTCTTT. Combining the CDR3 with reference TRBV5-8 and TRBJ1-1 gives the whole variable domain EAGVTQSPTHLIKTRGQQATLRCSPISGHTSVYWYQQALGLGLQFLLWYDEGEERNRGNFPPRFSGRQFPNYSSELNVNALELEDSALYLCASSIVTEAFFGQGTRLTVV.

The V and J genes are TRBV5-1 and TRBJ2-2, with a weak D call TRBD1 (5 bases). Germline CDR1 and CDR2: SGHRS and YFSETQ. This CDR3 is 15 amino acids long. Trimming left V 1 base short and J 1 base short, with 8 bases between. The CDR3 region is CASSLNTGNTGELFF. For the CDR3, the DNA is TGCGCCAGCAGCTTGAACACAGGGAACACCGGGGAGCTGTTTTTT.

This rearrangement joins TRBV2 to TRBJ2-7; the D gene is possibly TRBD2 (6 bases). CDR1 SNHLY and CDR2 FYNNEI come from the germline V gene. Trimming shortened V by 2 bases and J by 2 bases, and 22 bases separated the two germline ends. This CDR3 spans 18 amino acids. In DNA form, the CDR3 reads TGTGCCAGCAGTGAACCGACCTCGGGACTTATTAGAACCTACGAGCAGTACTTC. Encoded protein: CASSEPTSGLIRTYEQYF.

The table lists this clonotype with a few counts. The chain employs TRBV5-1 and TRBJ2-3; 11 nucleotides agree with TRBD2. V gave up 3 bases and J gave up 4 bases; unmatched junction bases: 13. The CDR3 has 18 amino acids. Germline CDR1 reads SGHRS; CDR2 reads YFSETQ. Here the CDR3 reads CASSWSSGGIAVADTQYF. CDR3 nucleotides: TGCGCCAGCAGCTGGTCTAGCGGGGGGATAGCGGTGGCAGATACGCAGTATTTT. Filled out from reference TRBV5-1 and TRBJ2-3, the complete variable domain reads KAGVTQTPRYLIKTRGQQVTLSCSPISGHRSVSWYQQTPGQGLQFLFEYFSETQRNKGNFPGRFSGRQFSNSRSEMNVSTLELGDSALYLCASSWSSGGIAVADTQYFGPGTRLTVL.

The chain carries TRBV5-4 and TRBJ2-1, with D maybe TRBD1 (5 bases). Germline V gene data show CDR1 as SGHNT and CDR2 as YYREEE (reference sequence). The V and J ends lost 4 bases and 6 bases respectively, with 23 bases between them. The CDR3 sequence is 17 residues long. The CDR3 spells CASSQGSPRNLGNEQFF. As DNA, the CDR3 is TGTGCCAGCAGCCAGGGCTCTCCGCGAAACCTAGGCAATGAGCAGTTCTTC. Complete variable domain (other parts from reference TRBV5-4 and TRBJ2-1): ETGVTQSPTHLIKTRGQQVTLRCSSQSGHNTVSWYQQALGQGPQFIFQYYREEENGRGNFPPRFSGLQFPNYSSELNVNALELDDSALYLCASSQGSPRNLGNEQFFGPGTRLTVL.

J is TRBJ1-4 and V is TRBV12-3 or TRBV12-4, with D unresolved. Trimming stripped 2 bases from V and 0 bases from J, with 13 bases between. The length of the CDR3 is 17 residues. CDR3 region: CASSLSRGKSTNEKLFF. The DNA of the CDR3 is TGTGCCAGCAGTTTAAGCCGGGGAAAGTCAACTAATGAAAAACTGTTTTTT.

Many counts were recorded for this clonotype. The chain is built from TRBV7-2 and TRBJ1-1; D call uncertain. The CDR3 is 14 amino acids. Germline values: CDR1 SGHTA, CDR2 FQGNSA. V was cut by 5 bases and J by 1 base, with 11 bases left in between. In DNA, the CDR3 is TGTGCCAGCAGCCCCGGAAGAGGGAACACTGAAGCTTTCTTT. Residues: CASSPGRGNTEAFF.

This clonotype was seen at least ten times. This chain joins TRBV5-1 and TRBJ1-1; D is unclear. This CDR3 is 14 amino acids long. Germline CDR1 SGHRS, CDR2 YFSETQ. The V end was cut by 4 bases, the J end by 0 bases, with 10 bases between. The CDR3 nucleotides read TGCGCCAGCAGCGTGGACGGGCTGAACACTGAAGCTTTCTTT. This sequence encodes CASSVDGLNTEAFF. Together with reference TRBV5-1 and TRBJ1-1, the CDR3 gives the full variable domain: KAGVTQTPRYLIKTRGQQVTLSCSPISGHRSVSWYQQTPGQGLQFLFEYFSETQRNKGNFPGRFSGRQFSNSRSEMNVSTLELGDSALYLCASSVDGLNTEAFFGQGTRLTVV.

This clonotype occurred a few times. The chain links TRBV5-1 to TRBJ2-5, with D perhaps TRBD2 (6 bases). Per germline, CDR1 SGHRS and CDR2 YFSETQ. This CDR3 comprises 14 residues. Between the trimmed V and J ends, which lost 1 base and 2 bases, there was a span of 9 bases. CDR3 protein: CASSLYRGQETQYF. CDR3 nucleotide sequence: TGCGCCAGCAGCTTGTATCGGGGGCAAGAGACCCAGTACTTC. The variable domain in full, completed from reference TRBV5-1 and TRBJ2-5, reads KAGVTQTPRYLIKTRGQQVTLSCSPISGHRSVSWYQQTPGQGLQFLFEYFSETQRNKGNFPGRFSGRQFSNSRSEMNVSTLELGDSALYLCASSLYRGQETQYFGPGTRLLVL.

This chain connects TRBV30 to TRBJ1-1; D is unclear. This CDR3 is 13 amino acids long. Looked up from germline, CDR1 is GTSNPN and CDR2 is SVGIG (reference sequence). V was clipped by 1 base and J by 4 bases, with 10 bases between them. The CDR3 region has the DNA TGTGCCTGGAGTGGAGGTCATGGCACTGAAGCTTTCTTT. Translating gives CAWSGGHGTEAFF.

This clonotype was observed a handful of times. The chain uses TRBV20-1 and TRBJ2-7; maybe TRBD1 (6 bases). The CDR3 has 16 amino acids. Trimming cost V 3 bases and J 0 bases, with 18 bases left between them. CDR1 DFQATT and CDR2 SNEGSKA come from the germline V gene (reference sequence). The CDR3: CSARDPDRTSSYEQYF. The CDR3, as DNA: TGCAGTGCTAGGGACCCTGACAGGACCAGCTCCTACGAGCAGTACTTC.

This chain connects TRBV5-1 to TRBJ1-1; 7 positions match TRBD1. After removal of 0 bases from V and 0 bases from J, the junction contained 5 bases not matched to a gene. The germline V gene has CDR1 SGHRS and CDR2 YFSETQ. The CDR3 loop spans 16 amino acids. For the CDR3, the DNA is TGCGCCAGCAGCTTGGGGGGGACAGTAATGAACACTGAAGCTTTCTTT. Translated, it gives CASSLGGTVMNTEAFF.